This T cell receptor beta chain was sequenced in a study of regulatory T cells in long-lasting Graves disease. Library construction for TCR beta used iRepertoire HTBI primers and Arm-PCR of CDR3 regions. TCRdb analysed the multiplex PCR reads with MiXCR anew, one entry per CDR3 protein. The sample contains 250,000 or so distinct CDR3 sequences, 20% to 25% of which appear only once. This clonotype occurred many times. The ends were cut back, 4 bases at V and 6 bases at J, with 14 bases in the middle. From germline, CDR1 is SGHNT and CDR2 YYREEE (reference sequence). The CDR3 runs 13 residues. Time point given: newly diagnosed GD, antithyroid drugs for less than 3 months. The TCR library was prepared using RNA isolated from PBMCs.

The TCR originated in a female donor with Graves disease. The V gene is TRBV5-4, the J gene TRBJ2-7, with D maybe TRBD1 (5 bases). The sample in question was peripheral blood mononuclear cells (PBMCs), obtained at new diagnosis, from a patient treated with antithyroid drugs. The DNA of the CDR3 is TGTGCCAGCAGCGAGAGACAGAATGGCGAGCAGTACTTC. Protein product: CASSERQNGEQYF.